Below are 9 T cell receptor beta chains sequenced from a single sample in a study of blood T cell repertoires in COVID-19. TCRdb's table, derived via immunoSEQ multiplex PCR, lists solely in-frame clones and lacks some. The sample carries about 76,000 clones, approximately 80% recorded once. Sequencing used peripheral blood. Source of these receptors: a human donor in a cohort sampled during active COVID-19.

This clone was counted once. The V gene is TRBV6-2 or TRBV6-3, the J gene TRBJ2-1; possible D gene TRBD1, 6 bases. The CDR3 is 16 residues long. Germline V gene lookup returns CDR1 MNHEY and CDR2 SVGEGT. V was clipped by 0 bases and J by 3 bases, with 12 bases between them. The CDR3 loop reads CASSYSNPRGYNEQFF. In DNA, the CDR3 is TGTGCCAGCAGTTACTCGAATCCCAGGGGCTACAATGAGCAGTTCTTC.

This clone showed up just a few times. The chain recombines TRBV7-3 with TRBJ1-2, with TRBD1 identical over 9 bases. V shed 4 bases, J shed 4 bases, and the junction held 7 bases outside the gene matches. CDR1 is SGHTA and CDR2 is FQGTGA in the germline V gene. The CDR3 runs 15 residues. The CDR3 loop reads CASSSPGQGAYGYTF. Written as DNA, the CDR3 is TGTGCCAGCAGCTCCCCGGGACAGGGAGCCTATGGCTACACCTTC.

The chain combines TRBV7-2 with TRBJ2-5, with TRBD1 identical over 7 bases. The J segment lost 5 bases and the V segment lost 5 bases, leaving 11 bases of the junction unmatched. The CDR3 is made up of 15 amino acids. Germline V gives CDR1 SGHTA, CDR2 FQGNSA. The DNA for the CDR3 is TGTGCCAGCAGCGTCGGGACAGTGGGGGAGGAGACCCAGTACTTC. Its protein product is CASSVGTVGEETQYF.

This rearrangement joins TRBV27 to TRBJ2-5; no clear D. Trimming shortened V by 5 bases and J by 4 bases, and 20 bases separated the two germline ends. The CDR3 length is 16 residues. Germline CDR1 is MNHEY and CDR2 is SMNVEV (reference sequence). As DNA, the CDR3 is TGTGCCAGCAGTCGCCGACCCGACTCCGAAGGAGAGACCCAGTACTTC. It encodes CASSRRPDSEGETQYF.

This clone was detected only a few times. The chain employs TRBV19 and TRBJ1-1, with D perhaps TRBD1 (6 bases). V was clipped by 2 bases and J by 0 bases, with 10 bases between them. This CDR3 has 15 residues. CDR1 is LNHDA, CDR2 SQIVND, per germline (reference sequence). CDR3 sequence (DNA): TGTGCCAGTAGTATAACGAGGGGGATGAACACTGAAGCTTTCTTT. Residues: CASSITRGMNTEAFF.

V usage is TRBV19 and J usage is TRBJ2-3, with 7 bases matching TRBD1. Per germline, CDR1 LNHDA and CDR2 SQIVND (reference sequence). This CDR3 has 14 residues. V trimming: 9 bases; J trimming: 4 bases; junction bases outside the gene matches: 10. CDR3 region: CASSTGPGADTQYF. The CDR3 nucleotides are TGTGCCAGCTCGACAGGGCCAGGCGCAGATACGCAGTATTTT.

The rearrangement links TRBV7-2 to TRBJ1-6; tentative D call: TRBD1 (5 bases). There are 19 residues in the CDR3. Germline-derived CDR1 and CDR2 are SGHTA and FQGNSA. V was pared by 0 bases and J by 0 bases, with 15 bases between. The CDR3 coding sequence is TGTGCCAGCAGCTTAGCGGGGGGAGGAGCGAGCTCCTATAATTCACCCCTCCACTTT. It codes for CASSLAGGGASSYNSPLHF. Using reference TRBV7-2 and TRBJ1-6 for the parts outside the CDR3, the full variable domain is GAGVSQSPSNKVTEKGKDVELRCDPISGHTALYWYRQSLGQGLEFLIYFQGNSAPDKSGLPSDRFSAERTGGSVSTLTIQRTQQEDSAVYLCASSLAGGGASSYNSPLHFGNGTRLTVT.

This chain uses TRBV2 with TRBJ2-7; 8 positions match TRBD2. V trimming: 3 bases; J trimming: 6 bases; junction bases outside the gene matches: 7. The germline CDR1 and CDR2 sequences are SNHLY and FYNNEI. This CDR3 comprises 14 residues. Here the CDR3 reads CASSDIGLAPEQYF. CDR3 nucleotide sequence: TGTGCCAGCAGTGACATAGGACTAGCCCCCGAGCAGTACTTC. Full variable domain (missing parts from reference TRBV2 and TRBJ2-7): EPEVTQTPSHQVTQMGQEVILRCVPISNHLYFYWYRQILGQKVEFLVSFYNNEISEKSEIFDDQFSVERPDGSNFTLKIRSTKLEDSAMYFCASSDIGLAPEQYFGPGTRLTVT.

This chain joins TRBV5-1 and TRBJ1-1; 10 bases are shared with TRBD1. Germline V gives CDR1 SGHRS, CDR2 YFSETQ. V trimming: 4 bases; J trimming: 5 bases; junction bases outside the gene matches: 5. The CDR3 runs to 14 residues. The CDR3: CASSQTGGSTEAFF. In DNA form, the CDR3 reads TGCGCCAGCAGCCAGACAGGGGGCTCTACTGAAGCTTTCTTT.